The clone carrying this TCR beta chain turned up a few times. This CDR3 has 15 residues. V was shortened by 6 bases and J by 2 bases, with 11 bases between the two germline ends. The germline V gene has CDR1 SGHTA and CDR2 FQGNSA. This record comes from a study of cytotoxic CD8 clonotypes in ibrutinib-treated CLL. The repertoire was sequenced with immunoSEQ multiplex PCR; TCRdb's copy has only in-frame clones and lacks some. The sample yields approximately 92,000 clones, around 77% seen once. The input for sequencing was PBMCs, taken after 24 months of ibrutinib treatment. The V gene is TRBV7-2, the J gene TRBJ1-6; TRBD1 might be the D (6 bases). The clonotype originates from a human donor with chronic lymphocytic leukemia. The CDR3 sequence is CASREGGAYNSPLHF. As DNA, the CDR3 is TGTGCCAGCAGGGAAGGGGGGGCCTATAATTCACCCCTCCACTTT.